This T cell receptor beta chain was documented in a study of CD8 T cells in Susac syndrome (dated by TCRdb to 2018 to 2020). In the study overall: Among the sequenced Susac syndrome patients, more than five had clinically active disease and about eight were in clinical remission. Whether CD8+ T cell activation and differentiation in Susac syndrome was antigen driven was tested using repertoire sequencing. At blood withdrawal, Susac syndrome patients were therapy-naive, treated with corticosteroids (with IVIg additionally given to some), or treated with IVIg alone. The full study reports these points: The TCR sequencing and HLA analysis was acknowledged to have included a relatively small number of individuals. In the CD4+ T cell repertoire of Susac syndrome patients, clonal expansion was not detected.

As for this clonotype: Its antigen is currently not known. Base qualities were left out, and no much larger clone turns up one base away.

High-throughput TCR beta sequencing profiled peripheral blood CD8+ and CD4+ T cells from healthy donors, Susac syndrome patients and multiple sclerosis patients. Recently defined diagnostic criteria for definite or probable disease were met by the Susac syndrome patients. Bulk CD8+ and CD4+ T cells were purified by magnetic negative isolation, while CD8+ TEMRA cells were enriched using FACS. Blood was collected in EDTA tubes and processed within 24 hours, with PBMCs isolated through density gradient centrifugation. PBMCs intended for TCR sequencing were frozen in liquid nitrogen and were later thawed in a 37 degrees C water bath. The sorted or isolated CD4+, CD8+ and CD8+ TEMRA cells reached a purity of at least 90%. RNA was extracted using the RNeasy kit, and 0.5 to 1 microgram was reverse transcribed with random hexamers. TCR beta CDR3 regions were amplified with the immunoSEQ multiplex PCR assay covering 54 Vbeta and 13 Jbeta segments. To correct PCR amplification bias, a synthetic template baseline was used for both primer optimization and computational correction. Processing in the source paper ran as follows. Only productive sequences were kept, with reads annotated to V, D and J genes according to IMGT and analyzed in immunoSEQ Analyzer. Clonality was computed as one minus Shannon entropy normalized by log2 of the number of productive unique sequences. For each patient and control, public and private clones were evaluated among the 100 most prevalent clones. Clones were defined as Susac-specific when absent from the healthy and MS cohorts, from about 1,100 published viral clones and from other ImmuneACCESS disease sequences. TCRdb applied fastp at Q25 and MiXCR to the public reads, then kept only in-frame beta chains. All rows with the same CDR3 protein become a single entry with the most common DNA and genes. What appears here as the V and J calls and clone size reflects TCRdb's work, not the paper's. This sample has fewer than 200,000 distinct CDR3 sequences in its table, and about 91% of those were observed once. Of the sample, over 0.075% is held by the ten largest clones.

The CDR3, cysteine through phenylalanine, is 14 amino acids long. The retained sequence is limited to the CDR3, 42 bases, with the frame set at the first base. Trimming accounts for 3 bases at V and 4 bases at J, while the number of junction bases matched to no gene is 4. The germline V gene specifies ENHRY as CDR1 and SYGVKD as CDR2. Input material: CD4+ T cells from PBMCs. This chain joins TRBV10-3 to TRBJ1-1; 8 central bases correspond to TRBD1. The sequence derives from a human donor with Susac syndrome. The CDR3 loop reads CAISDRTGSTEAFF. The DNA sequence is TGTGCCATCAGTGATCGGACAGGGAGCACTGAAGCTTTCTTT.